This T cell receptor beta chain was sequenced for a study of CD8+ T cells in alopecia areata. The wider study: By percentage of affected scalp area, the severity of treated patients was scored.

Extraction and reverse transcription of RNA yielded cDNA as the sequencing template. Profiling relied on immunoSEQ multiplex PCR, and the TCRdb table lists in-frame clones only, not all of them. The sample consists of fewer than 350,000 clones, 55% to 70% of them appearing once. Whole-study results and caveats: There were also resident alphabeta T cells of normal skin sequenced in scalp samples.

This CDR3 is 13 amino acids long. The V end was cut by 7 bases, the J end by 11 bases, with 19 bases between. Germline CDR1 SNHLY, CDR2 FYNNEI. Regarding this clone: Its antigen remains unknown.

The treatment is: oral pan-JAK inhibitor, 5-10 mg twice daily. Patients with alopecia areata provided lesional scalp punch biopsies as well as peripheral blood. The V call is TRBV2, the J call TRBJ2-3; no clear D. The receptor's source is a human donor with alopecia areata. The sample consisted of CD4+ T cells sorted from blood, taken at week 24, from a patient treated with tofacitinib. Here the CDR3 reads CASTIPLRFGQYF. The CDR3 coding sequence is TGTGCCAGCACCATACCCCTAAGATTTGGGCAGTATTTT. Complete variable domain (other parts from reference TRBV2 and TRBJ2-3): EPEVTQTPSHQVTQMGQEVILRCVPISNHLYFYWYRQILGQKVEFLVSFYNNEISEKSEIFDDQFSVERPDGSNFTLKIRSTKLEDSAMYFCASTIPLRFGQYFGPGTRLTVL.